This T cell receptor (beta chain) was retrieved from a study of blood T cell repertoires in COVID-19. Whole-study context: Whether acute or convalescent, the COVID-19 samples came from the United States, Italy and Spain. In each case, the material was cDNA or gDNA derived from T cells, B-cell-depleted T cells, or PBMCs.

The germline CDR1 and CDR2 sequences are SGHAT and FQNNGV. The CDR3 runs 16 residues. Trimming at V came to 6 bases and at J to 3 bases, leaving 10 bases not matched to a gene. In the authors' workflow: Reference gene primer amplification gave estimated nucleated cell counts. Produced via immunoSEQ multiplex PCR; TCRdb's table is partial and in-frame only. The V and J calls and clone size are taken from that table; D and trimming were inferred from the DNA. This table has 180,000 or so clones, approximately 86% appearing once. Material: peripheral blood. The V call is TRBV11-2, the J call TRBJ2-1; TRBD2 agrees at 8 bases. The TCR sequence derives from a man in his 70s with acute or convalescent COVID-19. The CDR3 protein is CASRRPGTRVYNEQFF. Here the CDR3 DNA reads TGTGCCAGCAGAAGACCCGGGACTAGAGTCTACAATGAGCAGTTCTTC.